A single T cell receptor (beta chain) is shown here with its context. As yet, its antigen is unknown. This may be a read error: a much more frequent sequence differs by one nucleotide. This sample was taken from a study of glioma-infiltrating T cells. Study-level results: Above-expected tissue-blood divergence occurred in all gliomas, most in low-grade ones. CDR3 overlap between tissue and blood was very small.

Germline V lookup: CDR1 DFQATT, CDR2 SNEGSKA (reference sequence). This CDR3 contains 13 residues. The ends were cut back, 6 bases at V and 4 bases at J, with 15 bases in the middle. Using RNA template, CDR3s of TCR alpha and beta were amplified with iRepertoire arm-PCR. Tissue mRNA or PBMC total RNA, 100-400 ng, went into one-step reverse transcription and amplification. TCRdb re-derived calls from the multiplex PCR reads in MiXCR, one entry per CDR3 protein. The sample contains around 100,000 distinct CDR3 sequences, around 29% of which appear only once. The specimen sequenced was glioma tissue, nonneoplastic brain tissue, or PBMCs (not recorded which). The chain couples TRBV20-1 to TRBJ1-2; no definite D call. The sequence was collected from a human donor with low-grade glioma or glioblastoma, undergoing nonglioma brain surgery, or in good health (not recorded which). The CDR3 loop is CSAKLTSRYGYTF. The CDR3, as DNA: TGCAGTGCCAAGTTAACCTCTCGCTATGGCTACACCTTC.